This T cell receptor (beta chain) was sequenced during a study of siplizumab effects on memory and regulatory T cells. Study findings and constraints: Significantly reduced by siplizumab was the cumulative frequency of alloreactive sequences, namely those traceable to unstimulated CD4+ memory cells. Unstimulated subsets accounted for the mapping of only a minor share of the clones that were alloreactive. Whether proliferating Tregs in siplizumab cultures suppress was not functionally confirmed.

With regard to this clone: Its cognate antigen is unknown.

The germline CDR1 and CDR2 sequences are MNHEY and SMNVEV (reference sequence). The CDR3 is made up of 13 amino acids. V dropped 8 bases and J dropped 2 bases, with 13 bases sitting between them. Profiling relied on immunoSEQ multiplex PCR, and the TCRdb table lists in-frame clones only, not all of them. This table has some 100,000 clones, over 90% appearing once. Sequenced: non-Treg CD4+ T cells sorted from blood. The chain recombines TRBV27 with TRBJ2-7, with no clear D. The clonotype was recovered from a human donor in good health. CDR3 residues: CASVGLLPYEQYF. The CDR3 DNA reads TGTGCCAGCGTTGGGCTGCTTCCCTACGAGCAGTACTTC.